This T cell receptor (beta chain) emerged from a study of blood T cell repertoires in COVID-19. As for the study in general: The analysed material was cDNA or gDNA that came from T cells, B-cell-depleted T cells, or PBMCs.

The junction had 5 bases not matched to a gene; V was cut back by 3 bases and J by 6 bases. This CDR3 has 14 residues. Per germline, CDR1 MGHRA and CDR2 YSYEKL. Per the original data handling: Amplification from reference gene primers served as the basis for estimated nucleated cell counts. Data came from immunoSEQ multiplex PCR; TCRdb stores just in-frame clones and leaves some out. That table gives V, J and clone size, and the DNA gave D and trimming. The sample has about 430,000 clones; approximately 90% are singletons. The sequenced material came from peripheral blood. The receptor comes from a man between 18 and 29 years old with COVID-19, enrolled during active disease. V is TRBV4-1 and J is TRBJ2-3; 8 nucleotides agree with TRBD2. CDR3: CASSQETSVDTQYF. CDR3 DNA sequence: TGCGCCAGCAGCCAGGAGACTAGCGTGGATACGCAGTATTTT.